This T cell receptor beta chain was documented in a study of shared clonotypes between healthy human individuals (TCRdb year 2020). In the study overall: The cohort included a few men and a couple of women between 18 and 49 years of age. For each donor, three plates each were used for CD4 naive and CD4 memory, two plates were used for CD8 naive, and one plate was used for CD8 memory. The study deeply sequenced blood TCR repertoires of roughly five healthy adults to estimate repertoire size and the extent of clonotype sharing between individuals. Different laboratories and diverse techniques were used to prepare libraries and sequence TCR repertoires, to increase sequencing depth and limit assay-specific biases. Each donor's leukapheresis produced roughly between about 0.9 and 9.5 billion PBMCs. General conclusions and limits of the study: The small number of donors limited the genetic and exposure-history diversity represented. Based on pairwise subsampling, the degree of clonotype sharing among donors was expected to be affected by sequencing depth. Naive subsets generally had larger estimated clonotype richness than memory subsets did. Compared with non-shared clonotypes, clonotypes shared by all four sorted-subset donors had higher generation probabilities. Roughly 5% of naive CD4, 3.5% of naive CD8, roughly 2.4% of memory CD4, and about 0.4% of memory CD8 clonotypes were shared across a few donors. Rarefaction of sorted-subset datasets indicated incomplete sequencing despite the large sequencing depth. Only blood was sampled, and tissue TCR repertoires likely differ from those in blood.

CD8 naive samples were CD45RO-negative cells positively selected for CCR7, giving a CD45RA+CCR7+ population that excluded TemRA cells. Healthy HIV-negative adults with no recently reported acute infections or vaccinations were included as donors. Every donor was a Caucasian adult residing in Nashville, Tennessee, USA. Blood was obtained by leukapheresis, after which PBMCs were separated by Ficoll-Histopaque density gradient centrifugation and cryopreserved in liquid nitrogen vapor phase. Purity and quantity of every magnetically sorted T cell population were checked by analytical flow cytometry. Genomic DNA was isolated from every sorted fraction and measured by UV absorbance on a Nanodrop 2000c. About this clone itself: This receptor's antigen is unknown. No much larger clonotype is one base removed from it; base qualities were not supplied. The same CDR3 arises from other DNA sequences in this sample as well.

Using the deep immunoSEQ assay, multiplex PCR amplified TCR CDR3 regions from genomic DNA. Extracted genomic DNA from each cell subset was distributed evenly across all wells of several immunoSEQ 96-well plates, and each plate was treated as a replicate. Each replicate PCR for sorted subsets received about 210 ng genomic DNA, equal to about 30,000 T cell genomes. The purified libraries were quantified using a Qubit 3.0 fluorometer, sized with a Bioanalyzer 2100, and then quantified again using the KAPA Library Quantification kit. A separate single-read 150-cycle Illumina NextSeq 550 flow cell was used to sequence each immunoSEQ 96-well plate. The paper's data handling went like this. Because the immunoSEQ output included only junctional sequences and no quality scores, the filtering could not be the same as the filtering used for full-length reads. To assign V/J genes and CDR3, sequences were annotated against IMGT germline references using PyIR, a Python wrapper for IgBLAST v1.9. Reads were removed for weak V/J assignments (E-value above 1e-6), missing CDR3, stop codons, out-of-frame junctions, or ambiguous translated residues. V3J clonotypes were defined as sequences sharing an identical inferred V gene, J gene, and CDR3 amino acid sequence. Percentage overlap between repertoires was calculated by dividing the number of shared unique clonotypes by the size of the smaller repertoire. Three approaches were used to assess repertoire richness: RTK rarefaction, the Chao1 estimator, and Recon v2.1 estimates of unobserved clonotypes. OLGA was used to compute generation probabilities for all TCRbeta clonotypes that the gDNA method yielded from a few donors. Sourced from immuneACCESS, this table was stored by TCRdb with only in-frame sequences that have V and J called. A share of the clones is absent; for the studies checked, an unresolved V gene accounts for under half, and the remainder has no known explanation. Clonal size and the V and J genes are those of that table, whereas D and trimming came from the DNA. The sample table contains some 1,900,000 clones; only one count was recorded for about 95% of them. The ten largest clones capture 1% to 1.5% of the sample.

The CDR3 runs 14 amino acids, cysteine and phenylalanine included. CDR3 DNA only is kept here, 42 bases in frame from base 1. Compared with germline, V lacks 5 bases and J lacks 3 bases; bases without a gene match: 6. From the germline V gene, CDR1 is MNHEY and CDR2 is SVGAGI. This clonotype was sampled from a man in his late teens or twenties in good health. Sequencing was performed on naive CD8+ T cells sorted from blood. Explained via the paper, the cell subset or site label denotes: CD45RA+CCR7+. The chain joins TRBV6-5 to TRBJ2-7; the junction holds 8 bases that match TRBD2. DNA sequence: TGTGCCAGCAGTCCAACTAGCGGAGGCTACGAGCAGTACTTC. It specifies CASSPTSGGYEQYF.